This T cell receptor beta chain was obtained from a study of read filtering for tumor transcriptome and immune sequencing. Study in general: Fewer than ten patients were R-ISS I, some 15 were R-ISS II, 7 were R-ISS III. Study-wide points: Sorted CD138-negative bone marrow cells were not purified T cells.

Molecular barcoded adaptors covering alpha/delta and beta/gamma chains were used on approximately 400 ng RNA. TCRdb ran MiXCR on the reads and lists one entry per CDR3 protein. Of some 130,000 distinct CDR3 sequences listed, around 13% are singletons. This CDR3 is built from 15 residues. The V and J ends lost 3 bases and 1 base respectively, with 11 bases between them. Germline-derived CDR1 and CDR2 are MGHRA and YSYEKL. This clonotype was detected only a few times. Its antigen remains unidentified. This rearrangement joins TRBV4-1 to TRBJ2-3; perhaps TRBD1 as D (5 bases). This TCR was recovered from a donor aged 40 or older with multiple myeloma. Input material: a population of CD138-negative cells sorted from bone marrow. The CDR3 DNA reads TGCGCCAGCAGCCAGGCGCCACAGGGCACAGATACGCAGTATTTT. Encoded protein: CASSQAPQGTDTQYF.